These T cell receptor beta chains were read from a single sample in a study of post-analysis software for immune sequencing data. TCRdb itself ran the PCR reads through MiXCR, one entry per CDR3 protein. In the table there are 350,000 to 450,000 distinct CDR3 sequences, 39% of which are singletons. Sample: blood. The source is a girl aged 2-10 years with multiple sclerosis. The CDR3 runs from the conserved cysteine through the conserved F or W. Fields, in order: V gene, J gene, clone size, D gene, CDR3 DNA, CDR3 protein. D genes are given only for firm matches. Some rows have no size entry. The others give once, few or many, or a class for an expanded clone.

>TRBV7-2|TRBJ1-4|-|TRBD1
TGTGCCAGCAGCTTAAGGGGGCGTGAAAAACTGTTTTTT
CASSLRGREKLFF
>TRBV6-2/TRBV6-3|TRBJ2-7|many|-
TGTGCCAGCAGCTTTTCTGGATCCTACGAGCAGTACTTC
CASSFSGSYEQYF
>TRBV7-3|TRBJ2-7|-|-
TGTGCCAGCAGCTTAACCGGTAGAAACAGGCCCTACGAGCAGTACTTC
CASSLTGRNRPYEQYF
>TRBV6-5|TRBJ2-2|-|TRBD1
TGTGCCAGCAGTTCCGACAGGGAACACACCGGGGAGCTGTTTTTT
CASSSDREHTGELFF
>TRBV28|TRBJ2-4|-|-
TGTGCCAGCAGTTTATCAGGGACCGGCATTCAGTACTTC
CASSLSGTGIQYF
>TRBV29-1|TRBJ2-2|-|-
TGCAGCGTTGCTCCGGGGTTTTATAACACCGGGGAGCTGTTTTTT
CSVAPGFYNTGELFF
>TRBV9|TRBJ2-1|few|-
TGTGTCAGCAGCGTAGATGGCGGCTCCTACAATGAGCAGTTCTTC
CVSSVDGGSYNEQFF
>TRBV9|TRBJ2-7|few|TRBD2
TGTGCCAGCAGCGCTAGCGGGACAACCTACGAGCAGTACTTC
CASSASGTTYEQYF
>TRBV5-1|TRBJ1-2|-|TRBD1
TGCGCCAGCAGCTTGGCACAGGGGTACAACTATGGCTACACCTTC
CASSLAQGYNYGYTF
>TRBV29-1|TRBJ1-1|-|-
TGCAGCGTTGTAGTGATGAACACTGAAGCTTTCTTT
CSVVVMNTEAFF
>TRBV10-3|TRBJ2-3|-|-
TGTGCCATCTATAACCCTAGCACAGATACGCAGTATTTT
CAIYNPSTDTQYF
>TRBV28|TRBJ2-1|-|TRBD1
TGTGCCAGCAGTTTATATGGGACAGGGCAAAACAATGAGCAGTTCTTC
CASSLYGTGQNNEQFF
>TRBV7-9|TRBJ2-7|-|TRBD1
TGTGCCAGCAGCTCGAGACAGGGGTTGTTCTACGAGCAGTACTTC
CASSSRQGLFYEQYF
>TRBV4-1|TRBJ2-5|-|TRBD2
TGCGCCAGCAGCCCCGGGGGGAACCAAGAGACCCAGTACTTC
CASSPGGNQETQYF
>TRBV6-2/TRBV6-3|TRBJ2-7|few|-
TGTGCCAGCAGTTACTCGCCCGGATCTGAAAAGTACTTC
CASSYSPGSEKYF
>TRBV29-1|TRBJ2-1|many|TRBD2
TGCAGCGTTGACCTAGCGGGGATCAATGAGCAGTTCTTC
CSVDLAGINEQFF
>TRBV10-2|TRBJ2-5|few|TRBD1
TGCGCCAGCAGTACTCGTTCGAGGGACAGGACAATACAAGAGACCCAGTACTTC
CASSTRSRDRTIQETQYF